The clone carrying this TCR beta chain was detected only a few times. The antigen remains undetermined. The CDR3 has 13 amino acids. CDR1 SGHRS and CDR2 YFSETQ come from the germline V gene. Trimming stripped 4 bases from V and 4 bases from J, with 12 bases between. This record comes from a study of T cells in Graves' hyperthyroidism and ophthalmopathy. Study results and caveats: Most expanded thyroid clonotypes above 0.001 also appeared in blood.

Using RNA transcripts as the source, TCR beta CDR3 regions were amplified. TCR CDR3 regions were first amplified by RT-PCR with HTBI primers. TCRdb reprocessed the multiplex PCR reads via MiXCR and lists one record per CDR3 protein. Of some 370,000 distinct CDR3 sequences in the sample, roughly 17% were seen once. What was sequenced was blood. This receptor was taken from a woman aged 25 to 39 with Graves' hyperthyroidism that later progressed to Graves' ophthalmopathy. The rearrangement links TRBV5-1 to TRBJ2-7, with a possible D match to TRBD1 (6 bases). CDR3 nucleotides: TGCGCCAGCAGCATAACGGACAGATACGAGCAGTACTTC. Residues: CASSITDRYEQYF.